This record concerns one T cell receptor (beta chain) sequence. Its antigen is as yet unknown. TCRdb reprocessed the 5' RACE reads with MiXCR, giving one entry per CDR3 protein. In the table there are tens of thousands of distinct CDR3 sequences, approximately 13% of which are singletons. The CDR3 consists of 15 residues. Germline V lookup: CDR1 SGHDN, CDR2 FVKESK. With 0 bases removed from V and 6 bases from J, the gap between germline ends came to 13 bases. This sample is drawn from a study of T-cell memory formation after mild COVID-19. Findings and limits, study-wide: SARS-CoV-2 specificity was not confirmed for second-wave clones peaking on day 37. Detection of some responders pre-infection suggested pre-existing cross-reactive memory T cells participated.

The clonotype was recovered from an adult woman who had mild COVID-19 (a few samples of this study predate the infection). Cell type and time point are not known. The chain employs TRBV14 and TRBJ2-3, with TRBD2 as a possible D gene (6 bases). What was sequenced was PBMCs or a T cell subset sorted from them (not recorded which). CDR3 protein: CASSQDTSLWDTQYF. The CDR3 coding sequence is TGTGCCAGCAGCCAAGATACTAGCCTATGGGATACGCAGTATTTT.